One and the same sample provided the 23 T cell receptor beta chains below, sequenced in a study of blood T cell repertoires in COVID-19. Sequencing used immunoSEQ multiplex PCR; TCRdb keeps in-frame clones, though not all of them. The sample has roughly 140,000 clones, 85% seen once. Sequencing was carried out using PBMCs or T cells enriched from blood (not recorded which). Source of these receptors: a woman between 40 and 55 years old who had recovered from COVID-19.

The chain combines TRBV9 with TRBJ1-2, with 8 bases aligning to TRBD1. This CDR3 has 18 amino acids. Germline trimming cut 0 bases from V and 0 bases from J; bases unmatched to any gene: 10. Germline V gene sequence: CDR1 SGDLS, CDR2 YYNGEE. The CDR3 bases are TGTGCCAGCAGCGTAGTATCGGGACAGGCCCCTTCTAACTATGGCTACACCTTC. It is translated as CASSVVSGQAPSNYGYTF.

The V gene is TRBV5-6, the J gene TRBJ1-2; weak D call: TRBD1 (5 bases). The CDR3 length is 16 residues. Germline V lookup: CDR1 SGHDT, CDR2 YYEEEE. V lost 5 bases and J 3 bases, leaving 20 bases between the germline ends. CDR3 region: CASSLLGGNDDYGYTF. In DNA form, the CDR3 reads TGTGCCAGCAGTCTTTTGGGGGGGAACGATGACTATGGCTACACCTTC.

CDR3: CASSYKGTGDGYTF. CDR3 nucleotide sequence: TGTGCCAGCAGCTATAAAGGGACAGGGGATGGCTACACCTTC. The chain combines TRBV3-1 (or the pseudogene TRBV3-2) with TRBJ1-2, with 10 positions matching TRBD1. This CDR3 has 14 amino acids. Germline trimming cut 5 bases from V and 6 bases from J; bases unmatched to any gene: 6. CDR1 is LGHDT and CDR2 is YNNKEL in the germline V gene (reference sequence).

V is TRBV27 and J is TRBJ2-5; 7 bases match TRBD1. CDR3 length: 15 residues. V was pared by 5 bases and J by 4 bases, with 10 bases of the junction left unmatched. Germline assignment: CDR1 MNHEY and CDR2 SMNVEV (reference sequence). The DNA for the CDR3 is TGTGCCAGCAGTCCCGGGACAGTGCTGCGAGAGACCCAGTACTTC. Encoded protein: CASSPGTVLRETQYF.

This CDR3 is CASSQGQGPGNTIYF. The CDR3 DNA is TGCGCCAGCAGCCAAGGGCAGGGTCCTGGAAACACCATATATTTT. The chain is built from TRBV4-1 and TRBJ1-3; D is perhaps TRBD1 (5 bases). This CDR3 region has 15 residues. Germline-derived CDR1 and CDR2 are MGHRA and YSYEKL. Trimming removed 1 base from V and 2 bases from J, with 9 bases in between.

The rearrangement joins TRBV19 to TRBJ2-7; TRBD1 matches at 7 bases. V shed 5 bases, J shed 2 bases, and the junction held 6 bases outside the gene matches. The germline gives CDR1 LNHDA, CDR2 SQIVND (reference sequence). This CDR3 has 14 residues. In DNA form, the CDR3 reads TGTGCCAGTAGTGCCGAGGGGGCACCCTACGAGCAGTACTTC. Translated: CASSAEGAPYEQYF.

The V gene is TRBV30, the J gene TRBJ1-5; D might be TRBD1 (6 bases). The CDR3 consists of 13 residues. Germline V gives CDR1 GTSNPN, CDR2 SVGIG (reference sequence). Trimming removed 2 bases at V and 6 bases at J, with 11 bases between. In DNA, the CDR3 is TGTGCCTGGAGTAATCAGGGGAGTCAGCCCCAGCATTTT. The encoded protein is CAWSNQGSQPQHF.

The CDR3 region has the DNA TGTGCCAGCAGCTTTTTTCGCGGGAGGGTCCAAGAGACCCAGTACTTC. Amino acids: CASSFFRGRVQETQYF. The V and J genes are TRBV7-9 and TRBJ2-5; 9 positions agree with TRBD2. The CDR3 covers 16 residues. V dropped 3 bases and J dropped 1; count of bases not matched to a gene: 6. Germline assignment: CDR1 SEHNR and CDR2 FQNEAQ (reference sequence). The variable domain in full, with the rest retrieved from reference TRBV7-9 and TRBJ2-5, is DTGVSQNPRHKITKRGQNVTFRCDPISEHNRLYWYRQTLGQGPEFLTYFQNEAQLEKSRLLSDRFSAERPKGSFSTLEIQRTEQGDSAMYLCASSFFRGRVQETQYFGPGTRLLVL.

This clone was observed a handful of times. This sequence joins TRBV9 and TRBJ2-3; a possible D gene is TRBD2 (7 bases). Looked up from germline, CDR1 is SGDLS and CDR2 is YYNGEE. The CDR3 sequence is 14 residues long. V lost 5 bases, J lost 4 bases, and 14 bases lay in between. The CDR3 bases are TGTGCCAGCAGTGGAGGGGGGGGCGCAGATACGCAGTATTTT. This gives the protein CASSGGGGADTQYF.

V usage is TRBV30 and J usage is TRBJ2-5, with TRBD1 matching 12 bases. The CDR3 runs to 13 residues. The trim removed 8 bases at V and 4 bases at J, leaving 5 bases unmatched. The germline gives CDR1 GTSNPN, CDR2 SVGIG (reference sequence). This CDR3 is CAEGTGGAETQYF. CDR3 DNA sequence: TGTGCCGAGGGGACAGGGGGCGCAGAGACCCAGTACTTC.

This clone has more than one count but fewer than ten. The chain combines TRBV5-6 with TRBJ1-2; D perhaps matches TRBD1 (6 bases). The CDR3 loop spans 14 amino acids. Germline-derived CDR1 and CDR2 are SGHDT and YYEEEE. The V and J ends lost 9 bases and 1 base respectively, with 16 bases between them. Here the CDR3 DNA reads TGTGCCACCATACTGACAGGAGATAACTATGGCTACACCTTC. As protein: CATILTGDNYGYTF.

This clone was seen more than once but under ten times. The chain has TRBV5-1 and TRBJ2-1, with 8 positions matching TRBD2. CDR3 length equals 15 residues. Trimming removed 4 bases from V and 5 bases from J; junction bases left unmatched: 8. The germline gives CDR1 SGHRS, CDR2 YFSETQ. The CDR3 coding sequence is TGCGCCAGCAGCCTCGGGATAGCGGGGAACAATGAGCAGTTCTTC. Its translation: CASSLGIAGNNEQFF.

The gene calls are TRBV11-2 and TRBJ1-4; D possibly corresponds to TRBD1 (5 bases). V was pared by 4 bases and J by 9 bases, with 18 bases between. The CDR3 has 15 amino acids. Germline V gene lookup returns CDR1 SGHAT and CDR2 FQNNGV. CDR3 amino acids: CASSSTVAGMKKLFF. CDR3 sequence (DNA): TGTGCCAGCAGCTCGACAGTGGCAGGAATGAAAAAACTGTTTTTT.

This clone showed up just once. The chain employs TRBV7-9 and TRBJ1-2; D unclear. V lost 1 base and J 1 base, leaving 10 bases between the germline ends. The CDR3 runs to 15 residues. The germline CDR1 and CDR2 sequences are SEHNR and FQNEAQ (reference sequence). The CDR3 spells CASSLGGGDNYGYTF. CDR3 nucleotide sequence: TGTGCCAGCAGCTTAGGCGGCGGAGATAACTATGGCTACACCTTC.

This clone was observed a single time. The chain joins TRBV18 to TRBJ1-1; TRBD1 matches 8 bases. The germline V gene has CDR1 KGHSH and CDR2 LQKENI. CDR3 length: 16 amino acids. Germline trimming cut 2 bases from V and 6 bases from J; bases unmatched to any gene: 11. CDR3 nucleotide sequence: TGTGCCAGCTCACCAGCAGGACAGGGCGCTAGTCCTGAAGCTTTCTTT. Residues: CASSPAGQGASPEAFF.

This chain connects TRBV6-1 to TRBJ1-1; possibly TRBD1 for D (5 bases). Deletions cut 8 bases from V and 5 bases from J, with 6 bases between. This CDR3 is 10 amino acids long. Germline-derived CDR1 and CDR2 are MNHNS and SASEGT. CDR3 nucleotide sequence: TGTGCCAGCCGGGGGACTGAAGCTTTCTTT. Translation: CASRGTEAFF.

This clone appeared a few times. V and J are TRBV11-3 and TRBJ2-3; D ambiguous. Trimming pared 3 bases from V and 2 bases from J, leaving 3 bases between. This CDR3 comprises 12 residues. Germline lookup yields CDR1 SGHNT and CDR2 YENEEA. The CDR3 protein is CASSFHTDTQYF. The DNA of the CDR3 is TGTGCCAGCAGCTTCCACACAGATACGCAGTATTTT. The full variable domain, with the rest looked up from reference TRBV11-3 and TRBJ2-3, is EAGVVQSPRYKIIEKKQPVAFWCNPISGHNTLYWYLQNLGQGPELLIRYENEEAVDDSQLPKDRFSAERLKGVDSTLKIQPAELGDSAVYLCASSFHTDTQYFGPGTRLTVL.

V gene TRBV4-1 combines with J gene TRBJ2-3, with D possibly TRBD2 on 5 matching bases. The germline V gene encodes CDR1 MGHRA and CDR2 YSYEKL. The CDR3 runs 22 residues. With 4 bases removed from V and 2 bases from J, the gap between germline ends came to 34 bases. DNA for the CDR3: TGCGCCAGCAGCCCCAAAAGCTACCATCTTGGGGAGCGACCCCTGGTCACAGATACGCAGTATTTT. It yields the protein CASSPKSYHLGERPLVTDTQYF.

The CDR3 nucleotides read TGTGCCAGCAGTTCTAACCCGGGACAGAACACTGAAGCTTTCTTT. This codes for CASSSNPGQNTEAFF. V and J are TRBV6-5 and TRBJ1-1; D may be TRBD1 (6 bases). Per germline, CDR1 MNHEY and CDR2 SVGAGI. V dropped 4 bases and J dropped 1 base, with 13 bases sitting between them. The CDR3 covers 15 residues.

The chain carries TRBV13 and TRBJ2-3, with 13 bases identical to TRBD2. Germline CDR1 reads PRHDT; CDR2 reads FYEKMQ (reference sequence). This CDR3 spans 17 amino acids. V was clipped by 5 bases and J by 3 bases; unmatched bases: 8. The CDR3 loop is CASSLRTSGGLTDTQYF. In nucleotides, the CDR3 is TGTGCCAGCAGCCTACGGACTAGCGGGGGCTTAACAGATACGCAGTATTTT.

The genes are TRBV6-5 and TRBJ1-5; D unresolved. CDR3 length equals 15 residues. Germline V gives CDR1 MNHEY, CDR2 SVGAGI. Trimming cost V 5 bases and J 0 bases, with 11 bases left between them. The CDR3 DNA follows: TGTGCCAGCAGTCTACAGCCCCTTAGCAATCAGCCCCAGCATTTT. It specifies CASSLQPLSNQPQHF.

The V gene is TRBV29-1, the J gene TRBJ2-1; D not certain. V lost 1 base and J 4 bases, leaving 11 bases between the germline ends. CDR3 length equals 14 residues. The germline V gene encodes CDR1 SQVTM and CDR2 ANQGSEA. CDR3 region: CSVEAAGPYNEQFF. Here the CDR3 DNA reads TGCAGCGTTGAAGCGGCAGGTCCTTACAATGAGCAGTTCTTC.

The CDR3 reads CASSQEGTGVETQYF. As DNA, the CDR3 is TGCGCCAGCAGCCAAGAAGGGACAGGGGTGGAGACCCAGTACTTC. The chain carries TRBV4-1 and TRBJ2-5; 10 nucleotides align to TRBD1. CDR1 MGHRA and CDR2 YSYEKL come from the germline V gene. There are 15 residues in the CDR3. V gave up 0 bases and J gave up 5 bases; unmatched junction bases: 3.